This T cell receptor (beta chain) was sequenced during a study of blood T cell repertoires in COVID-19. TCRdb keeps only in-frame clones here, not all; method: immunoSEQ multiplex PCR. The table records about 25,000 clones, about 89% of them present only once. Per the germline V gene, CDR1 is LNHNV and CDR2 is YYDKDF (reference sequence). Trimming cost V 5 bases and J 8 bases, with 15 bases left between them. The length of the CDR3 is 13 residues. The sample taken for sequencing was peripheral blood. V gene TRBV15 combines with J gene TRBJ1-1; D is unresolved. The sequence was obtained from a man between 65 and 85 years old with COVID-19, enrolled during active disease. The CDR3 spells CATSAQVHREAFF. In DNA, the CDR3 is TGTGCCACCAGCGCCCAGGTCCATAGAGAAGCTTTCTTT. The variable domain in full, completed from reference TRBV15 and TRBJ1-1, reads DAMVIQNPRYQVTQFGKPVTLSCSQTLNHNVMYWYQQKSSQAPKLLFHYYDKDFNNEADTPDNFQSRRPNTSFCFLDIRSPGLGDTAMYLCATSAQVHREAFFGQGTRLTVV.